These 14 T cell receptor beta chains share one sample of origin, sequenced in a study of blood T cells in healthy people across ages. The second PCR ran roughly 7 to 11 cycles with a sample-barcoded 5' primer and J-beta primers. TCRdb called the 5' RACE reads again in MiXCR, with one record for every CDR3 protein. The table has about 500,000 distinct CDR3 sequences, 24% seen once. The data were also submitted as part of a second study, on T cells of mothers and their children.

The sample taken for sequencing was blood. The origin of the receptors is a boy between 10 and 17 years old in good health.

This clonotype was picked up a small number of times. This chain connects TRBV7-9 to TRBJ2-2; D might be TRBD1 (6 bases). Germline V gene lookup returns CDR1 SEHNR and CDR2 FQNEAQ (reference sequence). The ends were cut back, 7 bases at V and 3 bases at J, with 12 bases in the middle. The CDR3 has 14 residues. DNA for the CDR3: TGTGCCAGCATCGGGACACCCGACACCGGGGAGCTGTTTTTT. This gives the protein CASIGTPDTGELFF.

The chain is built from TRBV7-9 and TRBJ2-1; D is ambiguous. CDR3 length: 15 amino acids. The ends were cut back, 2 bases at V and 5 bases at J, with 13 bases in the middle. CDR1 and CDR2 (germline): SEHNR, FQNEAQ (reference sequence). CDR3 sequence reads: CASSLLSSSHNEQFF. CDR3 nucleotide sequence: TGTGCCAGCAGCTTACTGAGTAGCAGCCACAATGAGCAGTTCTTC.

This clonotype appeared a few times. This sequence joins TRBV28 and TRBJ1-4; D uncertain. CDR3 length: 14 residues. Germline V CDR1 and CDR2: MDHEN, SYDVKM. The V end was cut by 3 bases, the J end by 4 bases, with 9 bases between. CDR3 protein: CASSLVQINEKLFF. Here the CDR3 DNA reads TGTGCCAGCAGTTTGGTTCAGATTAATGAAAAACTGTTTTTT.

This sequence joins TRBV6-5 and TRBJ2-7; TRBD1 agrees at 9 bases. Germline trimming cut 6 bases from V and 13 bases from J; bases unmatched to any gene: 7. Germline CDR1 is MNHEY and CDR2 is SVGAGI. The CDR3 loop spans 11 amino acids. The CDR3 is CASSRDRECYF. The CDR3 DNA follows: TGTGCCAGCAGCCGGGACAGGGAGTGTTACTTC.

The table lists this clonotype with a count of one. This chain links TRBV7-6 with TRBJ2-7, with D possibly TRBD1 on 6 matching bases. V lost 5 bases to trimming and J lost 2 bases, with 13 bases between them. This CDR3 comprises 14 residues. Germline V CDR1 and CDR2: SGHVS, FNYEAQ. CDR3 coding DNA: TGTGCCAGCAGCGACCTGGACAGTACCTACGAGCAGTACTTC. Translated: CASSDLDSTYEQYF.

About this clonotype: Since the CDR3 does not end with the conserved phenylalanine or tryptophan, this likely comes from a read error. V usage is TRBV18 and J usage is TRBJ2-3; TRBD2 matches 7 bases. The CDR3 totals 18 residues. Losses at the gene ends were 1 base for V and 0 bases for J; bases not matched to a gene: 10. Germline V CDR1 and CDR2: KGHSH, LQKENI. Written as DNA, the CDR3 is TGTGCCAGCTCACCACTCCCTCGGCCTAGCGGTAGCACAGATACGCAGTATTCT. Its translation: CASSPLPRPSGSTDTQYS.

This clonotype occurred many times. V gene TRBV7-3 combines with J gene TRBJ2-2; no clear D gene. The V end was cut by 1 base, the J end by 1 base, with 4 bases between. The CDR3 is 14 amino acids. The germline gives CDR1 SGHTA, CDR2 FQGTGA. The CDR3 region is CASSLSWNTGELFF. Written as DNA, the CDR3 is TGTGCCAGCAGCTTAAGCTGGAACACCGGGGAGCTGTTTTTT.

This clonotype was picked up a small number of times. The gene calls are TRBV5-1 and TRBJ2-7, with 13 bases identical to TRBD2. The CDR3 is made up of 17 amino acids. V shed 2 bases and J 6 bases; nucleotides not matched to a gene: 11. CDR1 is SGHRS and CDR2 is YFSETQ in the germline V gene. Written as DNA, the CDR3 is TGCGCCAGCAGCTTTTCAGGCCGGACTAGCGGGGGTCGCGAGCAGTACTTC. Its protein product is CASSFSGRTSGGREQYF.

Notes on this clonotype: The junction shows a germline mismatch at one end, possibly a read error. The V and J genes are TRBV27 and TRBJ2-5, with D possibly being TRBD2 (5 bases). The length of the CDR3 is 15 residues. The germline gives CDR1 MNHEY, CDR2 SMNVEV (reference sequence). The CDR3 DNA reads as TGTGCCAGCAGTTTGAACCGCTTCGTAGACAATGAGCGGTTCTTC. Its protein is CASSLNRFVDNERFF.

Ten or more counts support this clonotype. The chain has TRBV28 and TRBJ2-4, with a tentative D call TRBD1 (6 bases). The V gene's germline CDR1 is MDHEN and CDR2 SYDVKM. This CDR3 spans 11 amino acids. V lost 10 bases to trimming and J lost 15 bases, with 19 bases between them. The CDR3, as DNA: TGTGCCACCTCCCAGGGGCTCCAAGGGTACTTC. Translated, it gives CATSQGLQGYF.

The chain carries TRBV18 and TRBJ1-4, with D unresolved. CDR1 and CDR2 (germline): KGHSH, LQKENI. V lost 2 bases and J 8 bases, leaving 15 bases between the germline ends. The CDR3 is 15 residues long. DNA of the CDR3: TGTGCCAGCTCACCAAGATCGCCTCGGGAGGAAAAACTGTTTTTT. It yields the protein CASSPRSPREEKLFF.

The CDR3 DNA reads TGTGCCAGCAGCAAAGGTCCTAGCGGGAGCGGGGTTCGGCTGCCGCGTTCCTACAATGAGCAGTTCTTC. This encodes CASSKGPSGSGVRLPRSYNEQFF. The gene calls are TRBV21-1 and TRBJ2-1; the table gives TRBD2 as D, unverified against the DNA. TRBV21-1 is a pseudogene segment. The CDR3 covers 23 residues.

The chain has TRBV9 and TRBJ2-1; D is perhaps TRBD2 (6 bases). The DNA end is more similar to TRBJ2-7, so the J call may be wrong. Germline CDR1 reads SGDLS; CDR2 reads YYNGEE. The CDR3 covers 15 residues. The CDR3 is CASSFRGGDSYEQYF. In DNA, the CDR3 is TGTGCCAGCAGCTTCAGAGGCGGGGACTCCTACGAGCAGTACTTC.

The V gene is TRBV7-9, the J gene TRBJ2-7; 14 positions agree with TRBD2. Germline V gene sequence: CDR1 SEHNR, CDR2 FQNEAQ (reference sequence). The junction had 4 bases not matched to a gene; V was cut back by 4 bases and J by 2 bases. This CDR3 comprises 16 residues. In DNA form, the CDR3 reads TGTGCCAGCAGCTCTATGACTAGCGGGAGGGCCTACGAGCAGTACTTC. Its protein is CASSSMTSGRAYEQYF.